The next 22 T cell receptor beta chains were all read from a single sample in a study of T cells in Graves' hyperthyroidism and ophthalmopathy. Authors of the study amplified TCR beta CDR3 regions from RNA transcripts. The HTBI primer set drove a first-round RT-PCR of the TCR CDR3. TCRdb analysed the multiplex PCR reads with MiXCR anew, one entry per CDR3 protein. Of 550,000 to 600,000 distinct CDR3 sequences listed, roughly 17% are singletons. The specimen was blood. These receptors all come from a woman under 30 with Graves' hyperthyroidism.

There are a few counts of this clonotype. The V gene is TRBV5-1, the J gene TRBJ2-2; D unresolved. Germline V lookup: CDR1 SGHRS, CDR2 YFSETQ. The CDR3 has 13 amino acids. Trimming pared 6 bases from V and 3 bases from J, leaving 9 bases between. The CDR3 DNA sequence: TGCGCCAGCACCCTCCGGGACACCGGGGAGCTGTTTTTT. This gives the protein CASTLRDTGELFF. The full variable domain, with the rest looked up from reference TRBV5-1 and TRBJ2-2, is KAGVTQTPRYLIKTRGQQVTLSCSPISGHRSVSWYQQTPGQGLQFLFEYFSETQRNKGNFPGRFSGRQFSNSRSEMNVSTLELGDSALYLCASTLRDTGELFFGEGSRLTVL.

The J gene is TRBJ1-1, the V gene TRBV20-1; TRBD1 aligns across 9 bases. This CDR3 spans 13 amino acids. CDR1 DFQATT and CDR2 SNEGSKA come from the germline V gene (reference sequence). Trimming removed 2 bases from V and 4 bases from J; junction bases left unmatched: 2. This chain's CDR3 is CSARTDRGTEAFF. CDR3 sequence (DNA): TGCAGTGCTAGAACGGACAGGGGCACTGAAGCTTTCTTT.

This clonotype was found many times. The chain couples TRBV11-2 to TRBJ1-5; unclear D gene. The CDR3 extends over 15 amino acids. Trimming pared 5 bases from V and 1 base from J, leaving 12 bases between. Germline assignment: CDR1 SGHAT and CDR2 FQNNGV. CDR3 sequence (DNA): TGTGCCAGCAGCAAAGAACCCCAGAGCAATCAGCCCCAGCATTTT. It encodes CASSKEPQSNQPQHF. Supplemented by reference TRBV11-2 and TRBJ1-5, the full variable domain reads EAGVAQSPRYKIIEKRQSVAFWCNPISGHATLYWYQQILGQGPKLLIQFQNNGVVDDSQLPKDRFSAERLKGVDSTLKIQPAKLEDSAVYLCASSKEPQSNQPQHFGDGTRLSIL.

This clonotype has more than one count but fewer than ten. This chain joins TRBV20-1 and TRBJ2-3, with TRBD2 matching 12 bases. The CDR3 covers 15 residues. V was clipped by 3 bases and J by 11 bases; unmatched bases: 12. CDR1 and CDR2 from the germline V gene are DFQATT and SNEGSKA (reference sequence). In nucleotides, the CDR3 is TGCAGTGCTAGTCCCCTAGCGGGGGGGCCCACTGAGCAGTATTTT. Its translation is CSASPLAGGPTEQYF.

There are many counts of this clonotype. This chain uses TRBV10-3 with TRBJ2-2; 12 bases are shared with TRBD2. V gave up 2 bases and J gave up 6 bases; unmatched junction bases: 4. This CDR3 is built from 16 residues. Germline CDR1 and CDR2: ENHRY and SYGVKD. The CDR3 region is CAISEDGLAGSGELFF. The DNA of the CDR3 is TGTGCCATCAGTGAGGACGGACTAGCGGGATCCGGGGAGCTGTTTTTT.

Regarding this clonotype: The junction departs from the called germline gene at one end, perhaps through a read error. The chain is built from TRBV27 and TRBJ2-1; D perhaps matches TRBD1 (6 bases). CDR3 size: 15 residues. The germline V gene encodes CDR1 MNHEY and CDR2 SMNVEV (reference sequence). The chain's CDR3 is CAGSIQGKDSNEQFF. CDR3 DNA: TGTGCCGGCAGCATACAGGGTAAAGATTCCAATGAGCAGTTCTTC.

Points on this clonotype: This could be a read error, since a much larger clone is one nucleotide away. The CDR3 region is CASSIGTGDSYTF. The CDR3 nucleotides are TGCGCCAGCAGCATCGGGACAGGGGATAGCTACACCTTC. The chain couples TRBV5-1 to TRBJ1-2, with 10 positions matching TRBD1. CDR1 SGHRS and CDR2 YFSETQ come from the germline V gene. J lost 9 bases, V lost 4 bases, and 6 bases had no gene match. The CDR3 is 13 residues long. Looking up the rest from reference TRBV5-1 and TRBJ1-2 gives the full variable domain: KAGVTQTPRYLIKTRGQQVTLSCSPISGHRSVSWYQQTPGQGLQFLFEYFSETQRNKGNFPGRFSGRQFSNSRSEMNVSTLELGDSALYLCASSIGTGDSYTFGSGTRLTVV.

CDR3: CASSQGRGANTEAFF. The CDR3 DNA follows: TGCGCCAGCAGCCAAGGTCGGGGGGCGAACACTGAAGCTTTCTTT. The rearrangement links TRBV4-3 to TRBJ1-1, with a weak D call TRBD1 (6 bases). This CDR3 has 15 amino acids. Trimming took off 1 base at V and 1 base at J, with 10 bases between the two ends. The germline V gene has CDR1 LGHNA and CDR2 YSLEER.

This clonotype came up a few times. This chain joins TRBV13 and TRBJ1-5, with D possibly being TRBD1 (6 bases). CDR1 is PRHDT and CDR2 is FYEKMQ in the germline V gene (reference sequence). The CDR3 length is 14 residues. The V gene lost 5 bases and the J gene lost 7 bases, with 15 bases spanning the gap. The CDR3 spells CASSAQGYGQPQHF. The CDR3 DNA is TGTGCCAGCAGCGCACAGGGATATGGGCAGCCCCAGCATTTT.

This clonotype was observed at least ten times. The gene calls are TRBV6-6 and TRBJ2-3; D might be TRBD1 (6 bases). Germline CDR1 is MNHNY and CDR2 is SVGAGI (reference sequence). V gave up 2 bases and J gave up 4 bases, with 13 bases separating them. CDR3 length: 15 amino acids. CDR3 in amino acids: CASSYGGGGSDTQYF. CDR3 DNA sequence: TGTGCCAGCAGTTACGGTGGGGGCGGATCAGATACGCAGTATTTT.

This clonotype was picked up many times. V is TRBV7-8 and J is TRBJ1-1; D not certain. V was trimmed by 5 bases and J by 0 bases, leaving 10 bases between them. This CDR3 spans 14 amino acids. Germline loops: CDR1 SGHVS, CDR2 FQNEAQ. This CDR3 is CASSPVALNTEAFF. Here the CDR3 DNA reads TGTGCCAGCAGCCCAGTTGCCCTGAACACTGAAGCTTTCTTT.

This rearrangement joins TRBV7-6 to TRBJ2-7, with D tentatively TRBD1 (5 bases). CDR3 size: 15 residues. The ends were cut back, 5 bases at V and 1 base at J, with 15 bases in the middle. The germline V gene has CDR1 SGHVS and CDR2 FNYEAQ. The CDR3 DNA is TGTGCCAGCAGCCCCAGGCTAGGGGTATCCTACGAGCAGTACTTC. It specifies CASSPRLGVSYEQYF. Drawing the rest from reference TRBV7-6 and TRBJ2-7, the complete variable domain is GAGVSQSPRYKVTKRGQDVALRCDPISGHVSLYWYRQALGQGPEFLTYFNYEAQQDKSGLPNDRFSAERPEGSISTLTIQRTEQRDSAMYRCASSPRLGVSYEQYFGPGTRLTVT.

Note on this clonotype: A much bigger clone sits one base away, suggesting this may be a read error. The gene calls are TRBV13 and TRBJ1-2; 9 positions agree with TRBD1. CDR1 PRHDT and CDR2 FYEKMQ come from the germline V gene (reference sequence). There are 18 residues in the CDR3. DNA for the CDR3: TGTGCCAGCAGCCCGAACAGGGGGCGCGCGAGTTACGACTATGACTACACCTTC. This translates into CASSPNRGRASYDYDYTF.

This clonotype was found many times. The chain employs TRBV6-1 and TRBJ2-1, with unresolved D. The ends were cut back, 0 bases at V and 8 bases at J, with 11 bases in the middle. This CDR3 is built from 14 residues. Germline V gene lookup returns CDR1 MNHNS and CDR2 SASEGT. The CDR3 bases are TGTGCCAGCAGTGAAGCTTGGGTAGGAGATGAGCAGTTCTTC. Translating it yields CASSEAWVGDEQFF.

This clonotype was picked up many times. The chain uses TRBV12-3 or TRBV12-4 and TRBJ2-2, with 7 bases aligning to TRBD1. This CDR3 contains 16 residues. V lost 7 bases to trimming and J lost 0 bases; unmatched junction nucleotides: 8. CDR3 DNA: TGTGCCAGCAACTCGGGACAGACCTCGAACACCGGGGAGCTGTTTTTT. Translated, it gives CASNSGQTSNTGELFF.

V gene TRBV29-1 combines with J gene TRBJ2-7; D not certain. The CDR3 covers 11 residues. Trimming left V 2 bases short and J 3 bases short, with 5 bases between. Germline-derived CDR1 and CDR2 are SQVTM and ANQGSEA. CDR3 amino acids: CSVEFSYEQYF. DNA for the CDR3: TGCAGCGTTGAATTCAGCTACGAGCAGTACTTC.

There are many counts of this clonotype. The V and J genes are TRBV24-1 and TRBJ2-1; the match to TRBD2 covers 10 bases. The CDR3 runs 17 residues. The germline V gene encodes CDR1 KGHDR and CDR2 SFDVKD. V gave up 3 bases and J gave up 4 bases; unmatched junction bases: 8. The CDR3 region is CATSDLPGTSAYNEQFF. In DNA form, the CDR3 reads TGTGCCACCAGTGATCTCCCCGGGACTAGCGCTTACAATGAGCAGTTCTTC.

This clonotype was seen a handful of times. The CDR3 loop is CASSLDGGGTYEQYF. The CDR3 DNA follows: TGCGCCAGCAGCTTGGATGGCGGGGGAACCTACGAGCAGTACTTC. This rearrangement joins TRBV5-1 to TRBJ2-7, with 7 nucleotides matching TRBD2. V shed 0 bases, J shed 2 bases, and the junction held 5 bases outside the gene matches. This CDR3 is built from 15 residues. From germline, CDR1 is SGHRS and CDR2 YFSETQ.

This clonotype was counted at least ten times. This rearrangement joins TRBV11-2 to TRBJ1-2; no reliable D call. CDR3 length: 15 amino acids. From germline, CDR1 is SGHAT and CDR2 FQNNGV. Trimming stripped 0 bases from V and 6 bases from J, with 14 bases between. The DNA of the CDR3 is TGTGCCAGCAGCTTAGATTTCTCTGGCCGGGATGGCTACACCTTC. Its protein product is CASSLDFSGRDGYTF. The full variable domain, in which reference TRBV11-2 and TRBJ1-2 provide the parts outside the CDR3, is EAGVAQSPRYKIIEKRQSVAFWCNPISGHATLYWYQQILGQGPKLLIQFQNNGVVDDSQLPKDRFSAERLKGVDSTLKIQPAKLEDSAVYLCASSLDFSGRDGYTFGSGTRLTVV.

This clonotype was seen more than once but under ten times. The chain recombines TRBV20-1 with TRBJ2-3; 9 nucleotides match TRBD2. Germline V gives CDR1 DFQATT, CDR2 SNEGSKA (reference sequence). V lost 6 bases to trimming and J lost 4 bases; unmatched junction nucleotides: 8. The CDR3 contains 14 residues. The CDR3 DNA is TGCAGTGCGAATCTAGCGGGATGGCCAGATACGCAGTATTTT. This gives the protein CSANLAGWPDTQYF.

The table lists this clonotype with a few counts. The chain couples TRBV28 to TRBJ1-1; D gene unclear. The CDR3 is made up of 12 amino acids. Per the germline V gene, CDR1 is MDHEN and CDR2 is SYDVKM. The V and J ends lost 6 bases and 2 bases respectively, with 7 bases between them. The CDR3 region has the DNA TGTGCCAGCAGCAAACATAACACTGAAGCTTTCTTT. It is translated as CASSKHNTEAFF.

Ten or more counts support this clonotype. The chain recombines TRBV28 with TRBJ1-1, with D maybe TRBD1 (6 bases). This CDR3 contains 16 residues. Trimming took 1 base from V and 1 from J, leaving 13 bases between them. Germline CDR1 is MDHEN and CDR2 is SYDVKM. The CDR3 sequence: CASSLLSGAGNTEAFF. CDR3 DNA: TGTGCCAGCAGTTTATTGTCGGGGGCTGGGAACACTGAAGCTTTCTTT.